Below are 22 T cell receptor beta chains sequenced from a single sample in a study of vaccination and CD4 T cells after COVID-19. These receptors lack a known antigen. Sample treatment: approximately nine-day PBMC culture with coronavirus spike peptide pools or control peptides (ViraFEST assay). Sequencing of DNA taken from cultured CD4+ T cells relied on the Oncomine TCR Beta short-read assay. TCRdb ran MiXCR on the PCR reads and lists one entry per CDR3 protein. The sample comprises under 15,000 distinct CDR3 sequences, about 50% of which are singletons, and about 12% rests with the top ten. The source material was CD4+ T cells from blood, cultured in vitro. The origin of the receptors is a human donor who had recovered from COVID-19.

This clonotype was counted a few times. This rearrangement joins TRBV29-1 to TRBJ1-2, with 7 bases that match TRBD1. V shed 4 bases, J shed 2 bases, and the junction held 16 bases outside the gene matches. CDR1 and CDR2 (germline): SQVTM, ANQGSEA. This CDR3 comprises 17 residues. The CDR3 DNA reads TGCAGCGTTGTAGGGTATCGCCGGGACAGACGAAACTATGGCTACACCTTC. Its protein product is CSVVGYRRDRRNYGYTF.

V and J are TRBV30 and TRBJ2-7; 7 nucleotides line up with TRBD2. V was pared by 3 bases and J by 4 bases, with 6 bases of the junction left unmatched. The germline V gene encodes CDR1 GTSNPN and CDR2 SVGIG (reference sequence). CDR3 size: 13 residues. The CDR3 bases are TGTGCCTGGAGGCGCGGGAGTATTTACGAGCAGTACTTC. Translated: CAWRRGSIYEQYF.

This CDR3 is CATPSRAGGRDEQFF. For the CDR3, the DNA is TGTGCCACCCCCTCTCGGGCAGGGGGTCGGGATGAGCAGTTCTTC. This chain joins TRBV6-1 and TRBJ2-1, with TRBD1 matching 7 bases. The CDR3 covers 15 residues. V shed 10 bases and J 8 bases; nucleotides not matched to a gene: 17. CDR1 and CDR2 from the germline V gene are MNHNS and SASEGT.

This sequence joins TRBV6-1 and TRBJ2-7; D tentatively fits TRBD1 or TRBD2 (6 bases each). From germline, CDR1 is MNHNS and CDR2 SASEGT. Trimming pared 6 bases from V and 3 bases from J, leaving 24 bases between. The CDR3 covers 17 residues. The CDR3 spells CASRGGSPGGNFYEQYF. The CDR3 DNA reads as TGTGCCAGCAGAGGGGGGAGCCCTGGCGGAAACTTCTACGAGCAGTACTTC.

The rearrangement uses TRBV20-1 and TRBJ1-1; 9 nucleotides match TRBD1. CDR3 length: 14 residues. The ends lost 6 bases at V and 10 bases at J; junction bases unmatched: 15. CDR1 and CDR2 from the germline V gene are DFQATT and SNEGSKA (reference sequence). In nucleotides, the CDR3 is TGCAGTGCAGCCCCGGGACAGGGACGTATTGGAGCTTTCTTT. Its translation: CSAAPGQGRIGAFF.

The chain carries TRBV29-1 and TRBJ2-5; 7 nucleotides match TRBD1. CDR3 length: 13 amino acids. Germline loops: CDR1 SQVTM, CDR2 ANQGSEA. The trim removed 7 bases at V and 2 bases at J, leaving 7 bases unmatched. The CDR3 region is CSAPFRGQETQYF. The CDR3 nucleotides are TGCAGCGCCCCCTTCAGGGGGCAAGAGACCCAGTACTTC.

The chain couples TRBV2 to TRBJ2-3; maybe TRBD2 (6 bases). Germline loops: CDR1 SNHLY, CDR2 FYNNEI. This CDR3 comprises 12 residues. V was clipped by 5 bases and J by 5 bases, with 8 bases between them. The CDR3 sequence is CASSNSGDTQYF. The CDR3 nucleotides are TGTGCCAGCAGTAATAGCGGAGATACGCAGTATTTT.

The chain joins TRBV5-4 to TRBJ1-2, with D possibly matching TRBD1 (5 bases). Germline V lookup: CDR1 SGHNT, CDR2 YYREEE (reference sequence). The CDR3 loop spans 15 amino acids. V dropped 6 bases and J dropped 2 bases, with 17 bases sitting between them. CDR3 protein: CASTLGGTINYGYTF. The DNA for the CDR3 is TGTGCCAGCACCCTAGGAGGGACGATCAACTATGGCTACACCTTC.

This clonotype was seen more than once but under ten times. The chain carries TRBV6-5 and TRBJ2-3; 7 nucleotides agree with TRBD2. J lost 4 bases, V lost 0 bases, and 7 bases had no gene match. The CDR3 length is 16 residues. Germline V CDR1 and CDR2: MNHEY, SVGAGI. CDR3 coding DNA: TGTGCCAGCAGTTACTCGCCGGGAGGCCGGGCAGATACGCAGTATTTT. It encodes CASSYSPGGRADTQYF.

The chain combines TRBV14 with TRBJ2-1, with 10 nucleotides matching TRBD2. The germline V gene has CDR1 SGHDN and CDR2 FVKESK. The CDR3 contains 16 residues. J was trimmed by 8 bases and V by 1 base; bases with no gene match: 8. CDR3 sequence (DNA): TGTGCCAGCAGCCAAGTTAGACGACTAGCGGGTTATGAGCAGTTCTTC. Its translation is CASSQVRRLAGYEQFF.

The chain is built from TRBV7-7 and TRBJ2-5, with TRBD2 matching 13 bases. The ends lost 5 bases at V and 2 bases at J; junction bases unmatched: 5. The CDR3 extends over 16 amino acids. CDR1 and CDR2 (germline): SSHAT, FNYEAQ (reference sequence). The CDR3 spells CASSRGLAGRQETQYF. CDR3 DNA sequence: TGTGCCAGCAGCCGGGGACTAGCGGGACGTCAAGAGACCCAGTACTTC.

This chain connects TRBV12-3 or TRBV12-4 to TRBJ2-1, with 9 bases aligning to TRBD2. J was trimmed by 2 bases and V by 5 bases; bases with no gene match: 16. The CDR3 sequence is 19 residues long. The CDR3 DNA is TGTGCCAGCAGTCCCCGGGACTGGAGAAAGCGGGGGGCCTACAATGAGCAGTTCTTC. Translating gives CASSPRDWRKRGAYNEQFF.

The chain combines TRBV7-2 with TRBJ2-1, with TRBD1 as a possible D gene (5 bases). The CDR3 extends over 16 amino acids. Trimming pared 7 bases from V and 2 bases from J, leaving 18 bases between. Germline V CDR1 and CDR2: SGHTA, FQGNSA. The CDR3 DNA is TGTGCCAGCACGCAGCCAGGGAAATTTACCTACAATGAGCAGTTCTTC. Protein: CASTQPGKFTYNEQFF.

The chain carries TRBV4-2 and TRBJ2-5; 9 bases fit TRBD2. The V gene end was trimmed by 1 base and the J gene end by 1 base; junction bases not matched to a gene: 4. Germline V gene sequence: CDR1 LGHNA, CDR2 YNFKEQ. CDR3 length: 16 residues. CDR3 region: CASSQATTSGQETQYF. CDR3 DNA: TGTGCCAGCAGCCAAGCAACGACTAGCGGCCAAGAGACCCAGTACTTC.

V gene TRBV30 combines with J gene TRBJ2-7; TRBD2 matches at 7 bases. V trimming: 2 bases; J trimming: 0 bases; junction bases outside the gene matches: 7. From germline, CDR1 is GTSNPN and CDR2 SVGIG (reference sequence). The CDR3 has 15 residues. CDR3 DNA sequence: TGTGCCTGGAGTCCCCACCTAGCGGCCTCCTACGAGCAGTACTTC. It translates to CAWSPHLAASYEQYF.

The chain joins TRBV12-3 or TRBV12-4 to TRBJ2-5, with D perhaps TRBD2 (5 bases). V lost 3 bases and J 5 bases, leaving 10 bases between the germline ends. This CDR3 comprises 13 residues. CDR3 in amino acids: CASSFAGRETQYF. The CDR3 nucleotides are TGTGCCAGCAGTTTTGCGGGTCGGGAGACCCAGTACTTC.

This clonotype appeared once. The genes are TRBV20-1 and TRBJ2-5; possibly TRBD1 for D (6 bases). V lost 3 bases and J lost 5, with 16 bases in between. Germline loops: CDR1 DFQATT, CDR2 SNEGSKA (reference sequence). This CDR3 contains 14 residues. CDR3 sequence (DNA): TGCAGTGCTAGGGCAGGGGATCAGAGGGAGACCCAGTACTTC. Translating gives CSARAGDQRETQYF.

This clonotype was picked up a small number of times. In nucleotides, the CDR3 is TGTGCCAGCACCCGGACAGGGGGGGACTATGGCTACACCTTC. Protein sequence: CASTRTGGDYGYTF. V is TRBV28 and J is TRBJ1-2; 10 positions agree with TRBD1. The V segment lost 7 bases and the J segment 3 bases; nucleotides outside the gene matches: 5. The CDR3 is 14 amino acids. CDR1 is MDHEN, CDR2 SYDVKM, per germline.

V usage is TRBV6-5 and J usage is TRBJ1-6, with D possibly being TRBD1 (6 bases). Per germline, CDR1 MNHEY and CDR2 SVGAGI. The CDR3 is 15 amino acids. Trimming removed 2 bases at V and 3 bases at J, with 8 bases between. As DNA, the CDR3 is TGTGCCAGCAGTTACGACAGGCGCTATAATTCACCCCTCCACTTT. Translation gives CASSYDRRYNSPLHF.

CDR3 protein: CASSLPRGRNQPQHF. Written as DNA, the CDR3 is TGTGCCAGCAGTCTTCCCCGGGGTAGGAATCAGCCCCAGCATTTT. The rearrangement joins TRBV6-2 or TRBV6-3 to TRBJ1-5; unclear D gene. Germline V gene lookup returns CDR1 MNHEY and CDR2 SVGEGT. With 5 bases removed from V and 4 bases from J, the gap between germline ends came to 15 bases. This CDR3 is built from 15 residues.

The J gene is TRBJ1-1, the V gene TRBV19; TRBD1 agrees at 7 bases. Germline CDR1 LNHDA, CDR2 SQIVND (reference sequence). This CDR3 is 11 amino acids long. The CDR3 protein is CVTTGYTEAFF. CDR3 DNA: TGTGTGACGACAGGGTACACTGAAGCTTTCTTT.

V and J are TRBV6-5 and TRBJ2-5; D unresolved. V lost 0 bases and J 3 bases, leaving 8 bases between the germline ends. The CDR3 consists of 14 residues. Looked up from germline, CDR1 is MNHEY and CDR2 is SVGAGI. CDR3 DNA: TGTGCCAGCAGTTACTCGAGGCAGAAAGAGACCCAGTACTTC. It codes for CASSYSRQKETQYF.